These 9 T cell receptor beta chains were all obtained from the same sample, sequenced in a study of T cells in localized non-small cell lung cancer. Assay: immunoSEQ multiplex PCR; the TCRdb copy retains only in-frame clones and omits some. The sample yields over 30,000 clones, 85% to 90% seen once. The sequencing used peripheral blood, collected before any cancer treatment. These receptors were collected from a man aged 40 to 70 with stage I lung adenocarcinoma.

A few counts support this clone. The rearrangement uses TRBV5-6 and TRBJ2-7, with 8 bases lining up with TRBD1. Germline loops: CDR1 SGHDT, CDR2 YYEEEE. The CDR3 runs to 16 residues. The ends lost 4 bases at V and 8 bases at J; junction bases unmatched: 17. The CDR3 bases are TGTGCCAGCAGCGAAACAGGGGGGAGATACGTTAGACAGCAGTACTTC. Amino acid sequence: CASSETGGRYVRQQYF.

The V gene is TRBV6-1, the J gene TRBJ2-3, with 7 bases fitting TRBD1. Germline V gene sequence: CDR1 MNHNS, CDR2 SASEGT. The CDR3 totals 15 residues. With 0 bases clipped from V and 8 bases from J, the junction kept 8 bases outside the gene matches. CDR3 DNA: TGTGCCAGCAGTGAAGCGGGGACAGTTTGGAGTACGCAGTATTTT. This sequence encodes CASSEAGTVWSTQYF.

The chain joins TRBV27 to TRBJ1-2, with 8 bases that match TRBD1. The CDR3 runs to 15 residues. CDR1 and CDR2 from the germline V gene are MNHEY and SMNVEV (reference sequence). The V segment lost 2 bases and the J segment 4 bases; nucleotides outside the gene matches: 6. This CDR3 reads CASSLERQGRYGYTF. The CDR3 coding sequence is TGTGCCAGCAGTTTAGAAAGACAGGGGCGCTATGGCTACACCTTC.

This clone was observed a single time. The chain couples TRBV4-1 to TRBJ1-2; D uncertain. This CDR3 is built from 16 residues. Trimming left V 0 bases short and J 4 bases short, with 15 bases between. CDR1 MGHRA and CDR2 YSYEKL come from the germline V gene. The CDR3 sequence: CASSQDYGSSFYGYTF. The CDR3 DNA reads as TGCGCCAGCAGCCAAGACTACGGGAGTAGTTTCTATGGCTACACCTTC.

The chain combines TRBV19 with TRBJ1-5, with D unclear. Germline CDR1 LNHDA, CDR2 SQIVND (reference sequence). V was trimmed by 1 base and J by 1 base, leaving 8 bases between them. The CDR3 loop spans 15 amino acids. CDR3 region: CASSIGVGSNQPQHF. DNA of the CDR3: TGTGCCAGTAGTATAGGAGTGGGAAGCAATCAGCCCCAGCATTTT. Together with reference TRBV19 and TRBJ1-5, the CDR3 gives the full variable domain: DGGITQSPKYLFRKEGQNVTLSCEQNLNHDAMYWYRQDPGQGLRLIYYSQIVNDFQKGDIAEGYSVSREKKESFPLTVTSAQKNPTAFYLCASSIGVGSNQPQHFGDGTRLSIL.

The chain links TRBV21-1 to TRBJ1-6; no check of the table's D call, TRBD1, against the DNA was made. TRBV21-1 counts as a pseudogene. The length of the CDR3 is 14 residues. The CDR3 DNA reads as TGTGCCAGCCTCCAGGGGGTCCTAAATTCACCCCTCCACTTT. It specifies CASLQGVLNSPLHF.

CDR3 amino acids: CASMAGIGGRGYTF. The CDR3 DNA reads as TGTGCCAGCATGGCGGGAATAGGGGGACGAGGCTACACCTTC. The J gene is TRBJ1-2, the V gene TRBV25-1; perhaps TRBD1 as D (6 bases). V lost 7 bases and J 8 bases, leaving 20 bases between the germline ends. Germline V gene sequence: CDR1 MGHDK, CDR2 SYGVNS. CDR3 length: 14 residues.

The chain links TRBV7-8 to TRBJ1-1; D unclear. The CDR3 runs to 13 residues. Germline assignment: CDR1 SGHVS and CDR2 FQNEAQ. Between the trimmed V and J ends, which lost 3 bases and 5 bases, there was a span of 10 bases. The CDR3 bases are TGTGCCAGCAGCTTCACAAGGGAGACTGAAGCTTTCTTT. As protein: CASSFTRETEAFF.

The gene calls are TRBV19 and TRBJ1-1, with 7 bases that match TRBD1. Trimming removed 2 bases from V and 0 bases from J; junction bases left unmatched: 9. The CDR3 contains 17 residues. The germline CDR1 and CDR2 sequences are LNHDA and SQIVND (reference sequence). CDR3 sequence reads: CASSIPRGPKVNTEAFF. The CDR3 bases are TGTGCCAGTAGTATACCGAGGGGGCCAAAGGTGAACACTGAAGCTTTCTTT.